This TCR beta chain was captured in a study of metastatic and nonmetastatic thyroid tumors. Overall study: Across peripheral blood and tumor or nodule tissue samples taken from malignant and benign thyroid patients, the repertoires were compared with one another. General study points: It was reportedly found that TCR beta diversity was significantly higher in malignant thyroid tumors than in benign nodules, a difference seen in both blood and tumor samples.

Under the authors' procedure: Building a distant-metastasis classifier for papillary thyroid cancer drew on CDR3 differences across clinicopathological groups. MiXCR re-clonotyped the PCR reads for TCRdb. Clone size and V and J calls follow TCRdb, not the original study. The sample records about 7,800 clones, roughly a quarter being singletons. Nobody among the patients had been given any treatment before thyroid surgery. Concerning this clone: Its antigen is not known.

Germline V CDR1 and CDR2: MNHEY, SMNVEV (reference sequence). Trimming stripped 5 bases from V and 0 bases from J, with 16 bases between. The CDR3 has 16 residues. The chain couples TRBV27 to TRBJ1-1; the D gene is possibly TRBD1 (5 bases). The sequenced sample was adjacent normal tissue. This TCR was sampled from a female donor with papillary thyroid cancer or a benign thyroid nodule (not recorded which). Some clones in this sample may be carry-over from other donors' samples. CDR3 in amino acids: CASSRLSGTVNTEAFF. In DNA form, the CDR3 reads TGTGCCAGCAGTCGTTTGTCCGGGACTGTGAACACTGAAGCTTTCTTT.